This T cell receptor beta chain was sequenced in a study of cytomegalovirus exposure and HLA in healthy donors. Overall study findings and caveats: V- and J-gene trimming in TCR beta was tied to a missense DCLRE1C variant by an analysis performed later.

A multiplex PCR was run with 60 Vbeta primers and 13 Jbeta primers. Produced via immunoSEQ multiplex PCR; TCRdb's table is partial and in-frame only. The profile shows around 130,000 clones, 60% to 80% of them singletons. As for this clone: Antigen unknown.

The receptor was isolated from a woman in her 30s in good health and CMV-seronegative. The sequenced sample was PBMCs.

In DNA form, the CDR3 reads TGTGCCAGCAACCCAGGGGTGGAACAGCCCCAGCATTTT. Translated, it gives CASNPGVEQPQHF. The rearrangement links TRBV2 to TRBJ1-5, with D possibly matching TRBD1 (6 bases). CDR3 size: 13 residues. The germline V gene encodes CDR1 SNHLY and CDR2 FYNNEI. Trimming took 7 bases from V and 7 from J, leaving 14 bases between them.